This TCR beta chain was sequenced in a study of blood T cell repertoires in COVID-19. Per the original data handling: Amplification of reference gene primers provided the estimated nucleated cell counts. Clones were sequenced by immunoSEQ multiplex PCR, and TCRdb holds only the in-frame ones, with some missing. That table is the source of V, J and clone size, and D and trimming were worked out from the DNA. The table has roughly 250,000 clones, 92% seen once. The CDR3 covers 18 residues. J was trimmed by 3 bases and V by 0 bases; bases with no gene match: 12. Germline V gene lookup returns CDR1 MGHRA and CDR2 YSYEKL. In Seattle, patients joined the study during active infection and were tracked longitudinally.

V usage is TRBV4-1 and J usage is TRBJ2-3; 7 bases align to TRBD2. The receptor comes from a man aged 25 to 40 with COVID-19, enrolled during active disease. Input material: peripheral blood. The CDR3 DNA follows: TGCGCCAGCAGCCAAGATCTTGGCCTAGCGGAAGCAACAGATACGCAGTATTTT. Translation gives CASSQDLGLAEATDTQYF.